This T cell receptor (beta chain) was identified in a study of T cells in Graves' hyperthyroidism and ophthalmopathy. There were TCR beta CDR3 regions amplified from RNA transcripts. Initially, a first-round RT-PCR of the TCR CDR3 employed the HTBI primer set. MiXCR, run by TCRdb on the multiplex PCR reads, gives a single entry per CDR3 protein. In the table there are around 450,000 distinct CDR3 sequences, 15% to 18% of which are singletons. Germline lookup yields CDR1 MNHEY and CDR2 SVGEGT. The V gene end was trimmed by 5 bases and the J gene end by 4 bases; junction bases not matched to a gene: 7. The CDR3 is 14 residues long. This clonotype was picked up a small number of times.

This sequence originates from a woman between 18 and 29 years old with Graves' hyperthyroidism. The chain employs TRBV6-2 or TRBV6-3 and TRBJ2-7; 8 bases align to TRBD1. Sample: blood. The CDR3, as DNA: TGTGCCAGCAGTAATGGACAGGGAGGATACGAGCAGTACTTC. It encodes CASSNGQGGYEQYF.